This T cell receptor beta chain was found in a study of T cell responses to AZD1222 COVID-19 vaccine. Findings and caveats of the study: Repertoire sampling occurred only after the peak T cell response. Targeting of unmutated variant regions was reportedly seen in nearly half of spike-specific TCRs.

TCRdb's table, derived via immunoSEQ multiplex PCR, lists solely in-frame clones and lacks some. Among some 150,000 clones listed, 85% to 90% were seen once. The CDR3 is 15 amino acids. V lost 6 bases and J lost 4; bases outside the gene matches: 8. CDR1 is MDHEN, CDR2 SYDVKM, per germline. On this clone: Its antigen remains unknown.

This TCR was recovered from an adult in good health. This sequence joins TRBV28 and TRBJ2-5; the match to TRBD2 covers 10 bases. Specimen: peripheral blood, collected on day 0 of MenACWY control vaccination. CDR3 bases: TGTGCCAGCAGCGCAAGCGGGGGGGTAATAGAGACCCAGTACTTC. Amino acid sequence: CASSASGGVIETQYF. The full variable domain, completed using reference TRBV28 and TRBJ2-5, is DVKVTQSSRYLVKRTGEKVFLECVQDMDHENMFWYRQDPGLGLRLIYFSYDVKMKEKGDIPEGYSVSREKKERFSLILESASTNQTSMYLCASSASGGVIETQYFGPGTRLLVL.